Listed below are T cell receptor beta chains from one sample, sequenced in a study of patients and donors after allogeneic stem cell transplantation. Using its own MiXCR run on the RT-PCR reads, TCRdb lists one record per CDR3 protein. Seen here are approximately 88,000 distinct CDR3 sequences, around 5% observed once, and the top ten hold around 2.6%. Material for sequencing was blood, either unsorted or a sorted T cell fraction (not recorded which). Receptors were obtained from a human donor who was either an allogeneic HSCT recipient or a stem cell or donor lymphocyte infusion donor (not recorded which). It is not recorded whose cells these are; they may come from a transplant donor. Both conserved end residues are part of each CDR3. D genes are given only for firm matches.

TRBJ2-2 NA TRBV3-1 CASSQLRGLAGELFF
TRBJ2-7 NA TRBV9 CASSVTVWDYEQYF
TRBJ2-7 NA TRBV7-9 CASSLAGSGAYEQYF
TRBJ2-3 NA TRBV19 CATGPLLTDTQYF
TRBJ2-7 NA TRBV6-5 CASSSTQGTYEQYF
TRBJ2-1 NA TRBV9 CASSVAPTLYNEQFF
TRBJ2-7 NA TRBV4-2 CASSQDWGKAYEQYF
TRBJ1-1 NA TRBV5-1 CASSLGQGISNTEAFF
TRBJ1-1 NA TRBV11-2 CASSLRQRTEAFF
TRBJ2-5 TRBD2 TRBV30 CAWSEGTSGREETQYF
TRBJ2-3 NA TRBV2 CASSPPGGGGTDTQYF
TRBJ2-3 NA TRBV27 CASSPRATDTQYF
TRBJ1-1 TRBD1 TRBV5-5 CASSLRTGKGNTEAFF
TRBJ2-3 TRBD2 TRBV20-1 CSARDQGRADTQYF
TRBJ1-4 NA TRBV18 CASSRSNEKLFF
TRBJ1-2 NA TRBV2 CAETGAGYGYTF
TRBJ1-1 NA TRBV12-3/TRBV12-4 CASTERGISSEAFF
TRBJ2-7 TRBD2 TRBV12-3/TRBV12-4 CASSQLTSAYEQYF
TRBJ2-5 TRBD1 TRBV5-1 CASSSHRGQETQYF
TRBJ1-4 NA TRBV2 CASNPTGAIKEKLFF
TRBJ2-1 TRBD2 TRBV4-2 CASSQSSSGDLDEQFF
TRBJ2-5 NA TRBV29-1 CSVEYVSARGGTQYF
TRBJ2-7 NA TRBV2 CASSFRGSSYEQYF
TRBJ2-7 TRBD2 TRBV11-2 CASSFGTSLTYEQYF
TRBJ2-4 NA TRBV4-1 CASSAGLAVEGAKNIQYF
TRBJ2-1 TRBD1 TRBV2 CASGPPGQGVFNEQFF